One sample yielded the 10 T cell receptor beta chains listed below, sequenced in a study of T cells in Graves' hyperthyroidism and ophthalmopathy. Amplified regions were TCR beta CDR3 sequences from RNA transcripts. The primer set for the first-round RT-PCR of the TCR CDR3 was HTBI. TCRdb re-derived calls from the multiplex PCR reads in MiXCR, one entry per CDR3 protein. Altogether 500,000 to 600,000 distinct CDR3 sequences are present, 16% being singletons, with the ten largest covering around a sixth. Sequencing was done on a sample of blood. These receptors were obtained from a woman aged 18-29 years with Graves' hyperthyroidism.

The rearrangement joins TRBV6-2 or TRBV6-3 to TRBJ1-5; the D gene is possibly TRBD1 (5 bases). The CDR3 has 19 residues. CDR1 and CDR2 (germline): MNHEY, SVGEGT. Trimming pared 6 bases from V and 0 bases from J, leaving 24 bases between. CDR3 sequence reads: CASSPGGLGPENSNQPQHF. For the CDR3, the DNA is TGTGCCAGCAGCCCTGGGGGGTTGGGGCCAGAGAATAGCAATCAGCCCCAGCATTTT.

This clonotype was observed at least ten times. The J gene is TRBJ2-7, the V gene TRBV7-8, with 7 bases matching TRBD1. Germline CDR1 SGHVS, CDR2 FQNEAQ. V trimming: 4 bases; J trimming: 6 bases; junction bases outside the gene matches: 9. There are 14 residues in the CDR3. CDR3 nucleotides: TGTGCCAGCAGCTCATATGGACAGGTTGGCGAGCAGTACTTC. Protein sequence: CASSSYGQVGEQYF.

This clonotype has ten or more counts. The rearrangement links TRBV12-3 or TRBV12-4 to TRBJ2-1; D unresolved. There are 17 residues in the CDR3. V gave up 7 bases and J gave up 0 bases, with 19 bases separating them. The CDR3 DNA is TGTGCCAGCACTCTTCGGGCAGGCGCCCTCTCCTACAATGAGCAGTTCTTC. This translates into CASTLRAGALSYNEQFF.

This chain links TRBV20-1 with TRBJ2-5; maybe TRBD2 (5 bases). Trimming pared 3 bases from V and 4 bases from J, leaving 15 bases between. The germline CDR1 and CDR2 sequences are DFQATT and SNEGSKA (reference sequence). CDR3 length: 14 amino acids. The CDR3 sequence is CSASPRGIGETQYF. The CDR3 DNA reads as TGCAGTGCTAGCCCCCGAGGGATAGGAGAGACCCAGTACTTC.

At least ten counts were recorded for this clonotype. The chain uses TRBV9 and TRBJ1-5; a weak D match, TRBD1 (5 bases). This CDR3 is 14 amino acids long. Trimming removed 0 bases at V and 8 bases at J, with 12 bases between. The germline V gene encodes CDR1 SGDLS and CDR2 YYNGEE. The CDR3 loop reads CASSVDRRSEPQHF. The CDR3 DNA is TGTGCCAGCAGCGTAGACAGGCGCTCGGAGCCCCAGCATTTT.

This chain uses TRBV19 with TRBJ1-5; TRBD1 matches 10 bases. The CDR3 consists of 15 residues. The germline V gene encodes CDR1 LNHDA and CDR2 SQIVND (reference sequence). The V gene end was trimmed by 10 bases and the J gene end by 3 bases; junction bases not matched to a gene: 9. For the CDR3, the DNA is TGTGCCACCGAACGGGACAGGGGAAACAATCAGCCCCAGCATTTT. This sequence encodes CATERDRGNNQPQHF.

This clonotype has just a few counts. J is TRBJ2-2 and V is TRBV7-2; D not resolved. Germline-derived CDR1 and CDR2 are SGHTA and FQGNSA. The CDR3 has 12 amino acids. Trimming shortened V by 6 bases and J by 4 bases, and 6 bases separated the two germline ends. CDR3 coding DNA: TGTGCCAGCAGTCGACCCACCGGGGAGCTGTTTTTT. Translation: CASSRPTGELFF.

The chain has TRBV27 and TRBJ1-3; tentative D call: TRBD1 (5 bases). The CDR3 covers 16 residues. CDR1 MNHEY and CDR2 SMNVEV come from the germline V gene (reference sequence). V was trimmed by 6 bases and J by 2 bases, leaving 17 bases between them. The CDR3 sequence: CASSPWGGEAGNTIYF. The CDR3 region has the DNA TGTGCCAGCAGCCCCTGGGGAGGGGAGGCTGGAAACACCATATATTTT.

V usage is TRBV9 and J usage is TRBJ2-2; TRBD1 agrees at 11 bases. This CDR3 has 19 amino acids. The V gene end was trimmed by 0 bases and the J gene end by 7 bases; junction bases not matched to a gene: 14. Per germline, CDR1 SGDLS and CDR2 YYNGEE. The CDR3 is CASSVDGQGARLSSGELFF. CDR3 bases: TGTGCCAGCAGCGTAGACGGACAGGGGGCGCGTCTATCCAGCGGGGAGCTGTTTTTT.

This clonotype has just a few counts. The chain uses TRBV6-1 and TRBJ2-5; TRBD2 matches at 8 bases. The CDR3 is 14 amino acids. The junction had 13 bases not matched to a gene; V was cut back by 7 bases and J by 9 bases. Germline CDR1 reads MNHNS; CDR2 reads SASEGT. This CDR3 reads CASTPGGGGEAQYF. CDR3 sequence (DNA): TGTGCCAGCACCCCGGGGGGGGGCGGCGAGGCCCAGTACTTC.